The rows below give T cell receptor beta chains drawn from one sample of a study of identical twins. MiXCR, run by TCRdb on the 5' RACE reads, gives a single entry per CDR3 protein. The profile covers around 530,000 distinct CDR3 sequences, with 13% to 15% appearing a single time and roughly 0.42% taken by the ten largest. These data were also reused for a study on yellow fever vaccine responses in identical twins.

The sample comprised CD4+ T cells sorted from blood. The origin of the receptors is a woman aged 18 to 35 in good health. CDR3s include the opening cysteine and the closing phenylalanine or tryptophan. Fields, in order: V gene, clone size, J gene, D gene, CDR3 protein, CDR3 DNA. The D gene is left open where the match is weak. Clone size appears in some rows only: once, few, many, or a class for an expanded clone.

>TRBV12-3/TRBV12-4|-|TRBJ1-2|TRBD1
CASRSTGVYGYTF
TGTGCCAGCAGGAGCACAGGGGTTTATGGCTACACCTTC
>TRBV20-1|-|TRBJ1-1|-
CSARLGGIGSEAFF
TGCAGTGCTAGACTCGGGGGAATCGGAAGTGAAGCTTTCTTT
>TRBV29-1|few|TRBJ2-1|-
CSVGSNSPNPEQFF
TGCAGCGTTGGCAGTAACAGCCCAAATCCTGAGCAGTTCTTC
>TRBV12-3/TRBV12-4|few|TRBJ2-1|-
CASSFGDEQFF
TGTGCCAGCAGTTTTGGTGATGAGCAGTTCTTC
>TRBV6-1|-|TRBJ2-5|TRBD2
CASRAGTIETQYF
TGTGCCAGCAGAGCAGGGACTATAGAGACCCAGTACTTC
>TRBV12-3/TRBV12-4|-|TRBJ2-2|-
CASTLSVANTGELFF
TGTGCCAGCACCCTCTCGGTCGCGAACACCGGGGAGCTGTTTTTT
>TRBV3-1|-|TRBJ2-3|TRBD2
CASSHTSGGHHPPSPADTQYF
TGTGCCAGCAGCCATACTAGCGGGGGGCACCACCCTCCCAGTCCGGCAGATACGCAGTATTTT
>TRBV7-9|few|TRBJ2-3|TRBD2
CASRSAREADTQYF
TGTGCCAGCAGATCAGCACGGGAGGCAGATACGCAGTATTTT
>TRBV10-3|many|TRBJ2-1|-
CAISEPTALGEQFF
TGTGCCATCAGTGAGCCGACCGCATTAGGTGAGCAGTTCTTC
>TRBV12-3/TRBV12-4|-|TRBJ1-1|TRBD1
CASSLGSGGQAGGEAFF
TGTGCCAGCAGTTTGGGTTCTGGGGGACAGGCTGGCGGTGAAGCTTTCTTT
>TRBV12-3/TRBV12-4|-|TRBJ2-3|TRBD1
CVSSLRQGYTDTQYF
TGTGTCAGCAGTTTGAGACAGGGGTACACAGATACGCAGTATTTT
>TRBV24-1|-|TRBJ1-2|TRBD1
CATSDSDRGYGYTF
TGTGCCACCAGTGACTCCGACAGGGGCTATGGCTACACCTTC
>TRBV20-1|few|TRBJ2-2|-
CSARVVSGNPGELFF
TGCAGTGCTAGAGTAGTCAGTGGGAACCCCGGGGAGCTGTTTTTT
>TRBV3-1|few|TRBJ2-4|TRBD1
CASSQGQGPQYF
TGTGCCAGCAGCCAAGGACAGGGACCTCAGTACTTC
>TRBV20-1|-|TRBJ2-2|TRBD1
CSARDRYTGELFF
TGCAGTGCCAGGGACAGATACACCGGGGAGCTGTTTTTT
>TRBV5-6|-|TRBJ2-7|-
CASSSPGGSYEQYF
TGTGCCAGCAGCTCCCCCGGGGGCTCCTACGAGCAGTACTTC
>TRBV5-1|few|TRBJ2-7|-
CASSYRYLGDEQYF
TGCGCCAGCAGCTACAGGTACTTGGGGGACGAGCAGTACTTC
>TRBV29-1|many|TRBJ1-3|-
CSAKVPTSGNTIYF
TGCAGCGCAAAGGTCCCTACCTCTGGAAACACCATATATTTT
>TRBV28|-|TRBJ1-6|-
CASSWAGSGSPLHF
TGTGCCAGCAGTTGGGCAGGCAGTGGTTCACCCCTCCACTTT
>TRBV29-1|-|TRBJ2-6|-
CSVIFGAGANVLTF
TGCAGCGTTATATTCGGGGCTGGGGCCAACGTCCTGACTTTC
>TRBV3-1|few|TRBJ2-2|-
CASNRDNQNTGELFF
TGTGCCAGCAACCGGGACAACCAGAACACCGGGGAGCTGTTTTTT
>TRBV11-2|few|TRBJ2-3|-
CASSLATTQYF
TGTGCCAGCAGCTTAGCGACTACGCAGTATTTT
>TRBV5-5|-|TRBJ2-7|TRBD1
CASSRDRASYEQYF
TGTGCCAGCAGTAGGGACAGGGCGTCCTACGAGCAGTACTTC
>TRBV9|few|TRBJ2-1|TRBD2
CASSFTSGSRGEQFF
TGTGCCAGCAGCTTTACTAGCGGGAGTCGGGGTGAGCAGTTCTTC
>TRBV11-2|few|TRBJ2-3|-
CASSIAALTDTQYF
TGTGCCAGCAGCATAGCGGCCCTCACAGATACGCAGTATTTT
>TRBV14|-|TRBJ2-2|-
CASRPTGTQNTGELFF
TGTGCCAGCAGACCTACCGGGACGCAGAACACCGGGGAGCTGTTTTTT
>TRBV7-3|-|TRBJ2-1|-
CASSLSQGGNEQFF
TGTGCCAGCAGCTTAAGTCAGGGGGGCAATGAGCAGTTCTTC
>TRBV2|-|TRBJ1-6|-
CASASTGQNSPLHF
TGTGCCAGCGCGTCGACAGGTCAGAATTCACCCCTCCACTTT
>TRBV29-1|-|TRBJ2-7|-
CSVKVGTYEQYF
TGCAGCGTGAAAGTAGGAACCTACGAGCAGTACTTC
>TRBV3-1|-|TRBJ2-7|TRBD2
CASSPWTSSHEQYF
TGTGCCAGCAGCCCGTGGACTAGTTCCCACGAGCAGTACTTC
>TRBV12-3/TRBV12-4|few|TRBJ2-1|TRBD1
CASRGDRGPYNEQFF
TGTGCCAGCAGGGGGGACAGGGGACCATACAATGAGCAGTTCTTC
>TRBV12-3/TRBV12-4|-|TRBJ2-5|TRBD2
CASSYQPLAGAETQYF
TGTGCCAGCAGTTACCAGCCGTTAGCGGGAGCAGAGACCCAGTACTTC
>TRBV28|few|TRBJ2-1|-
CATQRPYNEQFF
TGTGCCACTCAGCGCCCCTACAATGAGCAGTTCTTC
>TRBV27|-|TRBJ2-1|TRBD2
CASSLVGTRELNEQFF
TGTGCCAGCAGTTTAGTAGGGACTAGGGAGTTGAATGAGCAGTTCTTC
>TRBV4-2|many|TRBJ2-7|TRBD1
CASSQDTDRVYEQYF
TGTGCCAGCAGCCAAGATACAGACAGGGTCTACGAGCAGTACTTC
>TRBV6-1|-|TRBJ2-1|-
CASSEGLGHNEQFF
TGTGCCAGCAGTGAGGGGCTAGGGCACAATGAGCAGTTCTTC
>TRBV24-1|few|TRBJ2-1|TRBD2
CATSDLPSGLAGGPGEQFF
TGTGCCACCAGTGATTTACCGTCTGGACTGGCGGGAGGGCCGGGTGAGCAGTTCTTC
>TRBV20-1|-|TRBJ2-1|TRBD1
CSASSRDRVTNEQFF
TGCAGTGCTAGTTCCCGGGACAGGGTTACAAATGAGCAGTTCTTC
>TRBV11-3|-|TRBJ2-1|TRBD2
CASSPPTSGRLREQFF
TGTGCCAGCAGCCCCCCGACTAGCGGGAGGCTGCGTGAGCAGTTCTTC
>TRBV2|few|TRBJ2-2|TRBD2
CASGGTSSFPTGELFF
TGTGCCAGCGGAGGGACTAGCAGTTTCCCAACCGGGGAGCTGTTTTTT
>TRBV5-1|few|TRBJ2-5|-
CASSITGSETQYF
TGCGCCAGCAGCATAACAGGAAGCGAGACCCAGTACTTC